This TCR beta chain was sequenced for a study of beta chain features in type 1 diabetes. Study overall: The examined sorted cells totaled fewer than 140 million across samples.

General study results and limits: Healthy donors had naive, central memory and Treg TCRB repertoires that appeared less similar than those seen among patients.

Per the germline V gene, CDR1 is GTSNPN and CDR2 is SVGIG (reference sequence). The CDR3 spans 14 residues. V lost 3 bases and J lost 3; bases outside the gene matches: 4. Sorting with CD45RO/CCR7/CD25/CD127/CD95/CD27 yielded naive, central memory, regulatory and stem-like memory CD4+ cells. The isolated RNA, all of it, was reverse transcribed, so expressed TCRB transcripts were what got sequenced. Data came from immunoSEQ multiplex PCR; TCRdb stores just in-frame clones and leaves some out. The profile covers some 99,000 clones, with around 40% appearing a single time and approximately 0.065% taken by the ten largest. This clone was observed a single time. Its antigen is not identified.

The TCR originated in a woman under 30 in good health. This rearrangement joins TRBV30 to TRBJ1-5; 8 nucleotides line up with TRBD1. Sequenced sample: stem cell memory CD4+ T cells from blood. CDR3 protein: CAWRGQALNQPQHF. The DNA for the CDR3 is TGTGCCTGGAGGGGACAGGCGCTCAATCAGCCCCAGCATTTT.